This is a list of T cell receptor beta chains from one sample in a study of shared clonotypes between healthy human individuals. Here immunoSEQ multiplex PCR was the method, and the copy in TCRdb shows in-frame clones only, minus some. The profile shows roughly 2,000,000 clones, approximately 94% of them singletons. What was sequenced was naive CD8+ T cells sorted from blood. All receptors derive from a young man in good health. CDR3s include the opening cysteine and the closing phenylalanine or tryptophan. D genes are given only for firm matches. A clone size is listed for some rows: how often the clone was seen (once, few, many), or a class if it is expanded.

CDR3 protein	CDR3 DNA	clone size	V gene	J gene	D gene
CASSQDITTQPQHF	TGTGCCAGCAGCCAAGATATAACCACTCAGCCCCAGCATTTT	.	TRBV4-2	TRBJ1-5	.
CATTPRTGVSSYEQYF	TGTGCCACCACGCCTAGGACAGGGGTGAGCTCCTACGAGCAGTACTTC	.	TRBV11-2	TRBJ2-7	TRBD1
CAWSIEYEQYF	TGTGCCTGGAGTATAGAGTACGAGCAGTACTTC	once	TRBV30	TRBJ2-7	.
CASSDRDALAPLHF	TGTGCCAGCAGCGACCGGGACGCCCTAGCACCCCTCCACTTT	.	TRBV9	TRBJ1-6	.
CASSAQMWLAGPNTGELFF	TGTGCCAGCAGCGCACAAATGTGGCTAGCGGGACCCAACACCGGGGAGCTGTTTTTT	.	TRBV7-6	TRBJ2-2	TRBD2
CSGIRTGSYNEQFF	TGCAGCGGCATACGGACAGGGTCCTACAATGAGCAGTTCTTC	.	TRBV29-1	TRBJ2-1	TRBD1
CASSLGAAGGPAGAFF	TGTGCCAGCAGCTTAGGAGCCGCCGGGGGACCGGCGGGAGCTTTCTTT	.	TRBV7-2	TRBJ1-1	.
CASSRSRGLGEKLFF	TGCGCCAGCAGCCGTAGCCGGGGTTTAGGTGAAAAACTGTTTTTT	.	TRBV4-1	TRBJ1-4	.
CASGRRTGLEEQYF	TGTGCCAGCGGGCGACGGACGGGACTTGAGGAGCAGTACTTC	.	TRBV7-9	TRBJ2-7	.
CASSLEVGWGKIGMNTEAFF	TGCGCCAGCAGCTTGGAGGTAGGGTGGGGGAAGATCGGGATGAACACTGAAGCTTTCTTT	.	TRBV5-1	TRBJ1-1	.
CASTPGCETQYF	TGTGCCAGCACCCCCGGTTGCGAGACCCAGTACTTC	.	TRBV11-3	TRBJ2-5	.
CATSRAKGAGELFF	TGTGCCACCAGCAGAGCAAAGGGGGCAGGGGAGCTGTTTTTT	.	TRBV15	TRBJ2-2	TRBD1
CASSSPGSYEQYF	TGTGCCAGCAGCTCACCGGGTTCCTACGAGCAGTACTTC	.	TRBV7-9	TRBJ2-7	.
CASNEGGRNEQFF	TGTGCCAGCAACGAGGGGGGCCGCAATGAGCAGTTCTTC	.	TRBV9	TRBJ2-1	.